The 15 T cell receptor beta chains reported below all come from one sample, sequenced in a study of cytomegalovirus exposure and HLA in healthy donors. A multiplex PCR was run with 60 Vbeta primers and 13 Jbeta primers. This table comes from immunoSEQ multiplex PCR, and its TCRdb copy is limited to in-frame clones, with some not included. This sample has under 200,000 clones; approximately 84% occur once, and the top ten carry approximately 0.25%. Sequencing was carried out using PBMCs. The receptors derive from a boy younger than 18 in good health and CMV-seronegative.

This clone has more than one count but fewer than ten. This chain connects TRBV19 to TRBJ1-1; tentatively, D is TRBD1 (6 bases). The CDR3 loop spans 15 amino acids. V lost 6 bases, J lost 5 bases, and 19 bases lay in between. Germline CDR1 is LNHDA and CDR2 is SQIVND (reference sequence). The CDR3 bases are TGTGCCAGTAGGGAACCGCAGGGGTGGGGAACTGAAGCTTTCTTT. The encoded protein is CASREPQGWGTEAFF.

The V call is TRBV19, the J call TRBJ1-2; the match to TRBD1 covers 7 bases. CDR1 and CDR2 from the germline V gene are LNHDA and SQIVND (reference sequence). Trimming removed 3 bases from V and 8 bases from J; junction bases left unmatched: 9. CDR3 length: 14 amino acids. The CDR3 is CASSIGTVWGGYTF. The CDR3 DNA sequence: TGTGCCAGTAGTATCGGGACAGTCTGGGGGGGCTACACCTTC.

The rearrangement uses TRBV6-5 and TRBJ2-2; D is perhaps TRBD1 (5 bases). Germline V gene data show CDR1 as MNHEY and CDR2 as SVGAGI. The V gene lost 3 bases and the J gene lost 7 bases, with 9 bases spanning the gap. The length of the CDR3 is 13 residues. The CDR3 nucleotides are TGTGCCAGCAGTTATTCAGGGCACGGGGAGCTGTTTTTT. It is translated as CASSYSGHGELFF.

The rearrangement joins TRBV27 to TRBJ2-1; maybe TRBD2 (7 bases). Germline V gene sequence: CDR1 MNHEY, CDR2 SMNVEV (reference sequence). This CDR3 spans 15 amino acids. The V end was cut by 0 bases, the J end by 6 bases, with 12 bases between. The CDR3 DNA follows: TGTGCCAGCAGTTTATCTGGGGGGGGGCGCAATGAGCAGTTCTTC. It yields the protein CASSLSGGGRNEQFF.

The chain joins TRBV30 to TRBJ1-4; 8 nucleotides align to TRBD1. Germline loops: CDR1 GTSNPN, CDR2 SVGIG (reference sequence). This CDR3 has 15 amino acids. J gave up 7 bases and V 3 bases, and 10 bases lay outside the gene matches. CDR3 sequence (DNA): TGTGCCTGGAGCATATCGGACAGGGTCGGTGAAAAACTGTTTTTT. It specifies CAWSISDRVGEKLFF.

The CDR3 DNA is TGTGCCAGCTCACTTGAGTTAGGGGCCCCCTACGAGCAGTACTTC. This gives the protein CASSLELGAPYEQYF. J is TRBJ2-7 and V is TRBV18; D possibly corresponds to TRBD1 (5 bases). The CDR3 sequence is 15 residues long. The V end lost 4 bases, the J end lost 2 bases, and 15 bases lay between the germline ends. Germline V gene lookup returns CDR1 KGHSH and CDR2 LQKENI.

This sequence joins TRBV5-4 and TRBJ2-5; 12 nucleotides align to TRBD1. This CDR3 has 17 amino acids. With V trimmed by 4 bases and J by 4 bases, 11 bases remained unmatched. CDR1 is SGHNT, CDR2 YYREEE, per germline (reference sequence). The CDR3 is CASSPPSGQGARETQYF. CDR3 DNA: TGTGCCAGCAGCCCCCCGTCGGGACAGGGGGCGAGAGAGACCCAGTACTTC.

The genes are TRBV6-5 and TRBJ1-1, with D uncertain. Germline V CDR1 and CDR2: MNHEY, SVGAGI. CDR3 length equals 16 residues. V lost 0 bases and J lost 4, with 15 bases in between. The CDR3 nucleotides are TGTGCCAGCAGTTACTCGAAGGCAGCGTCGCGCACTGAAGCTTTCTTT. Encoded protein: CASSYSKAASRTEAFF.

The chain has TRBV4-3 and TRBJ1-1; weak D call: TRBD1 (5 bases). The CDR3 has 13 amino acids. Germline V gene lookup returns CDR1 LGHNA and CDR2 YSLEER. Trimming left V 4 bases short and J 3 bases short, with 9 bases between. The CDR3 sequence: CASSPDTDTEAFF. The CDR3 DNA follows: TGCGCCAGCAGCCCGGACACGGACACTGAAGCTTTCTTT.

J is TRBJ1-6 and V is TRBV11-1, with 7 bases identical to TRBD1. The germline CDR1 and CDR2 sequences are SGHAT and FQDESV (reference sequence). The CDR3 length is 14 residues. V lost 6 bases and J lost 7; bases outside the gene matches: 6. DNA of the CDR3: TGTGCCAGCAGGCCGACAGGGATGAATTCACCCCTCCACTTT. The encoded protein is CASRPTGMNSPLHF.

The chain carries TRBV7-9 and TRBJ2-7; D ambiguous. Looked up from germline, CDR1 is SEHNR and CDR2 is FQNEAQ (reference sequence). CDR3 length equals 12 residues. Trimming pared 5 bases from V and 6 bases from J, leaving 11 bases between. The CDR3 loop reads CASSPPGFEQYF. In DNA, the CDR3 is TGTGCCAGCAGCCCACCCGGGTTCGAGCAGTACTTC.

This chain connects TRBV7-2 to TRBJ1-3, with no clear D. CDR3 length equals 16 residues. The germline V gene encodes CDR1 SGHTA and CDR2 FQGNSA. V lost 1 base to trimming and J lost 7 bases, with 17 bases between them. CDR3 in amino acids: CASSLDRAASGNTIYF. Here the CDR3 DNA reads TGTGCCAGCAGCTTAGATAGGGCAGCCAGCGGCAACACCATATATTTT.

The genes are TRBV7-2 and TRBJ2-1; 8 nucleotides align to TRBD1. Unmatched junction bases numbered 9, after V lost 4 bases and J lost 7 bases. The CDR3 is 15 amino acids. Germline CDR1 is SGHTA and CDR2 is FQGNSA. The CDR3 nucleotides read TGTGCCAGCAGCTCCCAGGGGGCGCGAGGGAATGAGCAGTTCTTC. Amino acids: CASSSQGARGNEQFF.

CDR3 DNA sequence: TGTGCCAGCAGTTTAAGCACAGGGGGGAATGAAAAACTGTTTTTT. Its protein product is CASSLSTGGNEKLFF. V and J are TRBV27 and TRBJ1-4; TRBD1 aligns across 8 bases. The CDR3 totals 15 residues. Trimming at V came to 2 bases and at J to 5 bases, leaving 4 bases not matched to a gene. The germline gives CDR1 MNHEY, CDR2 SMNVEV (reference sequence).

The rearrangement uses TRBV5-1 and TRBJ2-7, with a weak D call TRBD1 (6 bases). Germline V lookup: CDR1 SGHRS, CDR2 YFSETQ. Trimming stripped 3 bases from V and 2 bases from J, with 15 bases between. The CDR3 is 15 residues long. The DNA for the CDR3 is TGCGCCAGCAGCTCCACAGGGTACAGCACCTACGAGCAGTACTTC. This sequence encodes CASSSTGYSTYEQYF. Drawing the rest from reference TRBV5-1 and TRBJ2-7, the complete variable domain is KAGVTQTPRYLIKTRGQQVTLSCSPISGHRSVSWYQQTPGQGLQFLFEYFSETQRNKGNFPGRFSGRQFSNSRSEMNVSTLELGDSALYLCASSSTGYSTYEQYFGPGTRLTVT.